The T cell receptor (beta chain) under discussion was sequenced for a study of cytomegalovirus exposure and HLA in healthy donors. The CDR3 is made up of 12 amino acids. Germline V lookup: CDR1 SNHLY, CDR2 FYNNEI. V lost 3 bases, J lost 8 bases, and 10 bases lay in between. The table came from immunoSEQ multiplex PCR; TCRdb's copy has only in-frame clones and leaves some out. The sample has 110,000 or so clones, around 86% seen once; the top ten hold around 5%. Sequenced: PBMCs. The V gene is TRBV2, the J gene TRBJ1-2, with a weak D call TRBD1 (6 bases). The clonotype was recovered from a man younger than 30 in good health and CMV-seronegative. CDR3 nucleotide sequence: TGTGCCAGCAGTGAGGCAGGGGAAGGCTACACCTTC. Its protein is CASSEAGEGYTF.